Listed below are T cell receptor beta chains from one sample, sequenced in a study of early T cells in non-severe SARS-CoV-2 infection. TCRdb ran MiXCR on the 5' RACE reads and lists one entry per CDR3 protein. The repertoire holds about 80,000 distinct CDR3 sequences, with more than 10% as singletons. The sample comprised whole blood. These receptors were obtained from an adult who was a healthcare worker with PCR-confirmed SARS-CoV-2 infection or an uninfected control (not recorded which). Each CDR3 is given with its conserved first and last residue. D genes are given only for firm matches. Not all rows give a size; the values are once, few, many and, for expanded clones, a class.

D gene	V gene	J gene	clone size	CDR3 DNA	CDR3 protein
.	TRBV7-9	TRBJ2-7	few	TGTGCCAGCAGCTTAGTTACATACGAGCAGTACTTC	CASSLVTYEQYF
.	TRBV29-1	TRBJ2-2	.	TGCAGCGTTGGGGCTATAAAGGCCGGGGAGCTGTTTTTT	CSVGAIKAGELFF
.	TRBV29-1	TRBJ2-1	many	TGCAGCGTTGAAAGAAGCGGGCCTTCCAATGAGCAGTTCTTC	CSVERSGPSNEQFF
.	TRBV6-5	TRBJ2-1	few	TGTGCCAGCAGGTTCAGTAGCGGACTATTAAATGAGCAGTTCTTC	CASRFSSGLLNEQFF
TRBD1	TRBV5-1	TRBJ1-3	.	TGCGCCAGCAGCAGCGGACAGGGCCCGAGCTCTGGAAACACCATATATTTT	CASSSGQGPSSGNTIYF
.	TRBV11-2	TRBJ2-5	many	TGTGCCAGCAGCTTAGTTGGAGAGACCCAGTACTTC	CASSLVGETQYF
.	TRBV28	TRBJ2-7	.	TGTGCCAGCCACAAGGGCTTCCCCTACGAGCAGTACTTC	CASHKGFPYEQYF
.	TRBV27	TRBJ2-1	.	TGTGCCAGCAGTTTAAACTACCACAATGAGCAGTTCTTC	CASSLNYHNEQFF
TRBD2	TRBV20-1	TRBJ2-5	few	TGCAGTGCTAGAGTATCGACTAGCGGGAAAGAGACCCAGTACTTC	CSARVSTSGKETQYF
.	TRBV12-3/TRBV12-4	TRBJ2-1	.	TGTGCCAGCAGTCCCAGCGGAGCCGAGGAGCAGTTCTTC	CASSPSGAEEQFF
.	TRBV20-1	TRBJ2-7	many	TGCAGTGCTAGCCGAGGGGCCTCCTACGAGCAGTACTTC	CSASRGASYEQYF
TRBD2	TRBV3-1	TRBJ2-1	.	TGTGCCAGCAGCCAGACTTCTCTTAGCGGGAGGGCCTACAATGAGCAGTTCTTC	CASSQTSLSGRAYNEQFF
TRBD1	TRBV28	TRBJ2-3	many	TGTGCCAGCAGATCGACAGGGAAACATACGCAGTATTTT	CASRSTGKHTQYF
.	TRBV28	TRBJ2-7	many	TGTGCCAGCAGACACTACAGGGAGAACGAGCAGTACTTC	CASRHYRENEQYF
TRBD2	TRBV6-6	TRBJ2-1	few	TGTGCCAGCAGTAGTGGGACTAGCGGGAGGGCCGGGGAGCAGTTCTTC	CASSSGTSGRAGEQFF
.	TRBV6-6	TRBJ2-7	.	TGTGCCAGCAGTTACGGGACAAACTCCTACGAGCAGTACTTC	CASSYGTNSYEQYF
.	TRBV29-1	TRBJ2-3	few	TGCAGCGTACAGGATTCCACAGATACGCAGTATTTT	CSVQDSTDTQYF
.	TRBV7-2	TRBJ2-7	few	TGTGCCAGCAGCTCCAGCCTTCAACGCTCCCCCTACGAGCAGTACTTC	CASSSSLQRSPYEQYF
.	TRBV10-3	TRBJ2-7	.	TGTGCCATCAGTGAAAGGGACTCAACCTACGAGCAGTACTTC	CAISERDSTYEQYF
TRBD2	TRBV5-1	TRBJ2-7	few	TGCGCCAGCAGCGGGGGACTAGCGGGGTTAAGCTCCTACGAGCAGTACTTC	CASSGGLAGLSSYEQYF
TRBD1	TRBV28	TRBJ1-2	.	TGTGCCAGCAGACCTCCCGGGACAGGGAACTATGGCTACACCTTC	CASRPPGTGNYGYTF
.	TRBV6-1	TRBJ1-5	.	TGTGCCAGCAGCGAGGACAGTGGGCCCAATCAGCCCCAGCATTTT	CASSEDSGPNQPQHF